This T cell receptor (beta chain) appears in the sequencing data of a study of multiple sclerosis patients with progressive multifocal leukoencephalopathy. Study results and limitations: In most PML patients, TRB repertoires appeared less diverse by entropy. Before and during natalizumab, the clones expanded at PML already existed.

Sequencing was performed with immunoSEQ multiplex PCR; in TCRdb, only in-frame clones are kept and a portion is missing. The repertoire has about 30,000 clones, under 90% of them found once; the top ten carry around 1.5%. As concerns this clone: Antigen specificity is unknown.

This sample's time point: 5 to 6 months of natalizumab therapy. Prior interferon beta treatment was universal, and the PML patients were all female. Samples T1 and T2 were drawn at 6 and 12 months of therapy, respectively. This sample comprised PBMCs, obtained from a patient treated with natalizumab. This sequence originates from a human donor with multiple sclerosis.

The CDR3 coding sequence is TGCGCCAGCGGGAAGGACGGCCCGACCGGGGAGCTGTTTTTT. Translation gives CASGKDGPTGELFF. This rearrangement joins TRBV10-1 to TRBJ2-2; unclear D gene. The CDR3 is made up of 14 amino acids. Per germline, CDR1 WNHNN and CDR2 SYGVQD (reference sequence). The germline V and J ends were trimmed by 8 bases and 5 bases, with 15 bases remaining between them.